This T cell receptor beta chain was profiled in a study of cytomegalovirus exposure and HLA in healthy donors. To note about this clone: Its antigen is not known.

The CDR3 consists of 15 residues. Per the germline V gene, CDR1 is SGHRS and CDR2 is YFSETQ. V lost 0 bases and J lost 0, with 9 bases in between. Primers: 60 Vbeta forward and 13 Jbeta reverse. Original processing notes: A follow-up analysis tallied 70 million to 80 million unique TCR beta chains, roughly 11 million shared. Produced via immunoSEQ multiplex PCR; TCRdb's table is partial and in-frame only. V, J and clone size are those of that table, while D and trimming were read from the DNA. There are some 130,000 clones in the sample; roughly four fifths occur only once, and about 11% lies in the top ten. Regarding the study as a whole: V- and J-gene trimming of TCR beta was linked (in a later analysis) to a missense DCLRE1C variant. Among TCR beta chains, those listed as cytomegalovirus-associated numbered about 150.

The receptor comes from a male donor in good health and CMV-seropositive. The chain uses TRBV5-1 and TRBJ1-2; weak D call: TRBD1 (5 bases). The specimen sequenced was PBMCs. CDR3 in DNA: TGCGCCAGCAGCTTGGAGGCAGGGCCTAACTATGGCTACACCTTC. As protein: CASSLEAGPNYGYTF.